This paragraph reports one T cell receptor (beta chain). As yet, its antigen is unknown. Produced via immunoSEQ multiplex PCR; TCRdb's table is partial and in-frame only. The table records around 66,000 clones, roughly 90% of them present only once. This entry comes from a study of OX40 agonist ivuxolimab in advanced cancers. As for the study in general: Those enrolled were 80% to 85% male, with a mean age of about 66 years and ages from about 20 to 85.

Germline assignment: CDR1 DFQATT and CDR2 SNEGSKA (reference sequence). This CDR3 has 11 residues. V dropped 7 bases and J dropped 7 bases, with 13 bases sitting between them. General study findings and limits: On average, CD8+ T cells had more expanded clones than CD4+. Antigen specificity remained undetermined for the expanded peripheral T cells. Clonal expansion from baseline to week 6 occurred in both CD4+ and CD8+ T cells.

V is TRBV20-1 and J is TRBJ1-2; tentative D call: TRBD1 (5 bases). Specimen: CD4+ or CD8+ T cells sorted from blood, collected in a trial of the OX40 agonist ivuxolimab. This receptor was obtained from an adult with an advanced solid tumor such as melanoma, head and neck, liver or kidney cancer. This CDR3 reads CSGGGDVGYTF. Written as DNA, the CDR3 is TGCAGTGGGGGGGGAGATGTTGGCTACACCTTC.